Following are 18 T cell receptor beta chains from one sample sequenced in a study of vaccination effects on CD4 cells after COVID-19. The table came from immunoSEQ multiplex PCR; TCRdb's copy has only in-frame clones and leaves some out. The sample shows over 25,000 clones, around 70% of them seen only once. No cognate antigen is known for these TCRs. Antigen-specific CD4+ T cells were expanded with viral peptide pools in the ViraFEST assay before sequencing. Culture lasted about nine days before CD4+ T cell isolation. No vaccinee had earlier SARS-CoV-2 infection, and nucleocapsid antibodies were negative. This specimen consisted of CD4+ T cells from PBMCs cultured with SARS-CoV-2 spike peptides, obtained before COVID-19 vaccination. The receptors were sampled from a human donor who received a COVID-19 vaccine.

CDR3 nucleotides: TGTGCCAGCTCACGGAACAGGTCCCCTTCTGGCGGAAACACCATATATTTT. Encoded protein: CASSRNRSPSGGNTIYF. This chain joins TRBV18 and TRBJ1-3; TRBD1 might be the D (5 bases). The CDR3 has 17 amino acids. Trimming stripped 4 bases from V and 4 bases from J, with 20 bases between. Germline V gene sequence: CDR1 KGHSH, CDR2 LQKENI.

This chain links TRBV5-1 with TRBJ2-5; 7 positions agree with TRBD1. Germline V gives CDR1 SGHRS, CDR2 YFSETQ. CDR3 length: 14 amino acids. Trimming at V came to 3 bases and at J to 3 bases, leaving 5 bases not matched to a gene. In nucleotides, the CDR3 is TGCGCCAGCAGCTCGAAAGACAGGGAAGAGACCCAGTACTTC. Translation: CASSSKDREETQYF.

The chain couples TRBV7-9 to TRBJ2-1; D gene unclear. V lost 2 bases, J lost 6 bases, and 14 bases lay in between. The CDR3 is made up of 15 amino acids. Germline V gene data show CDR1 as SEHNR and CDR2 as FQNEAQ (reference sequence). For the CDR3, the DNA is TGTGCCAGCAGCTTATATACGTTAGTCATCAATGAGCAGTTCTTC. Encoded protein: CASSLYTLVINEQFF.

The chain uses TRBV7-2 and TRBJ2-5; D perhaps matches TRBD2 (6 bases). CDR1 is SGHTA and CDR2 is FQGNSA in the germline V gene. Trimming pared 5 bases from V and 4 bases from J, leaving 14 bases between. This CDR3 comprises 14 residues. The CDR3 loop is CASSPTTSRETQYF. The CDR3 DNA reads as TGTGCCAGCAGCCCGACGACTAGTCGAGAGACCCAGTACTTC.

The genes are TRBV20-1 and TRBJ2-7; TRBD2 agrees at 7 bases. In germline, CDR1 is DFQATT, CDR2 SNEGSKA (reference sequence). The CDR3 consists of 14 residues. V was pared by 3 bases and J by 0 bases, with 5 bases of the junction left unmatched. CDR3 region: CSASGREASYEQYF. The CDR3 DNA is TGCAGTGCTAGTGGTCGGGAGGCCTCCTACGAGCAGTACTTC.

This clone was observed a few times. The chain carries TRBV5-4 and TRBJ1-1; maybe TRBD1 (6 bases). The CDR3 covers 15 residues. Per the germline V gene, CDR1 is SGHNT and CDR2 is YYREEE (reference sequence). V lost 5 bases, J lost 6 bases, and 20 bases lay in between. CDR3 sequence reads: CASRQAGGARAEAFF. CDR3 coding DNA: TGTGCCAGCAGGCAAGCGGGGGGGGCGCGAGCTGAAGCTTTCTTT.

In this sample, this clone turned up once. The CDR3 sequence is CASPGTGTSGPGGNIQYF. The DNA of the CDR3 is TGTGCCAGCCCCGGTACCGGGACTAGCGGGCCGGGGGGGAACATTCAGTACTTC. The V gene is TRBV21-1, the J gene TRBJ2-4; the table's D call of TRBD2 was not tested on the DNA. TRBV21-1 is designated a pseudogene. The CDR3 sequence is 18 residues long.

The gene calls are TRBV2 and TRBJ1-6; 8 bases fit TRBD1. The CDR3 is made up of 16 amino acids. Looked up from germline, CDR1 is SNHLY and CDR2 is FYNNEI. Trimming removed 6 bases from V and 6 bases from J; junction bases left unmatched: 10. Here the CDR3 DNA reads TGTGCCAGCAGCCCCCGGACAGGGACCGTTAATTCACCCCTCCACTTT. Protein sequence: CASSPRTGTVNSPLHF. The variable domain in full, completed from reference TRBV2 and TRBJ1-6, reads EPEVTQTPSHQVTQMGQEVILRCVPISNHLYFYWYRQILGQKVEFLVSFYNNEISEKSEIFDDQFSVERPDGSNFTLKIRSTKLEDSAMYFCASSPRTGTVNSPLHFGNGTRLTVT.

The chain links TRBV7-2 to TRBJ2-3; 7 bases line up with TRBD2. The V segment lost 3 bases and the J segment 2 bases; nucleotides outside the gene matches: 2. The CDR3 spans 14 residues. The germline V gene encodes CDR1 SGHTA and CDR2 FQGNSA. CDR3 DNA: TGTGCCAGCAGCTTGGGGAGGGCCACAGATACGCAGTATTTT. This translates into CASSLGRATDTQYF.

The chain is built from TRBV5-6 and TRBJ1-1; D ambiguous. Trimming left V 3 bases short and J 6 bases short, with 15 bases between. The germline gives CDR1 SGHDT, CDR2 YYEEEE. The CDR3 length is 14 residues. CDR3 in amino acids: CASSWGPSSSEAFF. The DNA for the CDR3 is TGTGCCAGCAGCTGGGGTCCTTCCAGCTCTGAAGCTTTCTTT.

Only a few counts were recorded for this clone. V usage is TRBV29-1 and J usage is TRBJ1-2; no firm D call. The CDR3 is 12 residues long. Germline V gene sequence: CDR1 SQVTM, CDR2 ANQGSEA. The V end was cut by 0 bases, the J end by 5 bases, with 7 bases between. The CDR3 sequence: CSVEDRIYGYTF. CDR3 bases: TGCAGCGTTGAAGATAGGATTTATGGCTACACCTTC.

The V and J genes are TRBV6-5 and TRBJ1-3, with a possible D match to TRBD1 (5 bases). Germline CDR1 is MNHEY and CDR2 is SVGAGI. V lost 7 bases, J lost 4 bases, and 17 bases lay in between. The CDR3 length is 15 residues. CDR3 protein: CASTQGRASGNTIYF. The CDR3 nucleotides are TGTGCCAGCACGCAGGGACGGGCTTCCGGAAACACCATATATTTT.

The chain uses TRBV6-5 and TRBJ2-5; D is uncertain. With 6 bases removed from V and 2 bases from J, the gap between germline ends came to 13 bases. The V gene's germline CDR1 is MNHEY and CDR2 SVGAGI. This CDR3 is built from 14 residues. In nucleotides, the CDR3 is TGTGCCAGCAGGAGGTCGCAGCATCAAGAGACCCAGTACTTC. Residues: CASRRSQHQETQYF.

V and J are TRBV24-1 and TRBJ2-2; D is ambiguous. The CDR3 totals 14 residues. The V gene lost 0 bases and the J gene lost 8 bases, with 9 bases spanning the gap. CDR1 is KGHDR and CDR2 is SFDVKD in the germline V gene. CDR3 sequence: CATSDLGPQGELFF. The CDR3 DNA reads TGTGCCACCAGTGATTTGGGGCCCCAGGGGGAGCTGTTTTTT.

The rearrangement uses TRBV3-1 (or the pseudogene TRBV3-2) and TRBJ1-2, with D hard to call. Germline assignment: CDR1 LGHDT and CDR2 YNNKEL (reference sequence). V lost 6 bases, J lost 7 bases, and 12 bases lay in between. The CDR3 runs 12 residues. The CDR3 spells CASSSGTSGYTF. For the CDR3, the DNA is TGTGCCAGCAGTTCGGGTACAAGTGGCTACACCTTC.

The chain links TRBV2 to TRBJ2-4; 9 bases fit TRBD1. This CDR3 is built from 16 residues. Germline V CDR1 and CDR2: SNHLY, FYNNEI. V lost 9 bases to trimming and J lost 0 bases; unmatched junction nucleotides: 9. CDR3 region: CASQTGTGIAKNIQYF. CDR3 coding DNA: TGTGCCAGTCAGACCGGGACAGGGATAGCCAAAAACATTCAGTACTTC.

V is TRBV5-1 and J is TRBJ1-1, with 8 positions matching TRBD1. The CDR3 has 18 amino acids. Trimming took 5 bases from V and 0 from J; bases not matched to a gene: 15. CDR1 is SGHRS and CDR2 is YFSETQ in the germline V gene. Here the CDR3 DNA reads TGCGCCAGCAGGCCAGGACAGGGCAGGGGCTATATGAACACTGAAGCTTTCTTT. Its protein is CASRPGQGRGYMNTEAFF.

This chain links TRBV3-1 (or the pseudogene TRBV3-2) with TRBJ1-4; the D gene is possibly TRBD1 (5 bases). This CDR3 region has 16 residues. V shed 5 bases and J shed 7 bases, with 20 bases lying between them. Germline values: CDR1 LGHDT, CDR2 YNNKEL (reference sequence). The CDR3 DNA reads TGTGCCAGCAGCTTCCCGGACGGGACCGGAGCTGAAAAACTGTTTTTT. Amino acids: CASSFPDGTGAEKLFF.